The 21 T cell receptor beta chains reported below all come from one sample, sequenced in a study of radiotherapy plus CTLA-4 blockade in lung cancer. Data came from immunoSEQ multiplex PCR; TCRdb stores just in-frame clones and leaves some out. The sample shows about 49,000 clones, 88% of them seen only once. The starting material was peripheral blood, obtained from a patient treated with radiotherapy plus ipilimumab. The receptors derive from a human donor with non-small cell lung cancer whose response to radiotherapy plus ipilimumab could not be evaluated.

This chain's CDR3 is CASSLSWSGTHTEAFF. The CDR3 DNA follows: TGTGCCAGCAGCTTGAGTTGGTCTGGGACTCACACTGAAGCTTTCTTT. The V call is TRBV5-5, the J call TRBJ1-1, with TRBD1 as a possible D gene (5 bases). V lost 1 base and J 3 bases, leaving 16 bases between the germline ends. CDR1 is SGHKS and CDR2 is YYEKEE in the germline V gene (reference sequence). The CDR3 is 16 residues long. Variable domain in full (rest from reference TRBV5-5 and TRBJ1-1): DAGVTQSPTHLIKTRGQQVTLRCSPISGHKSVSWYQQVLGQGPQFIFQYYEKEERGRGNFPDRFSARQFPNYSSELNVNALLLGDSALYLCASSLSWSGTHTEAFFGQGTRLTVV.

The gene calls are TRBV29-1 and TRBJ1-2; 8 positions match TRBD1. The J segment lost 6 bases and the V segment lost 3 bases, leaving 6 bases of the junction unmatched. The CDR3 length is 13 residues. Germline V lookup: CDR1 SQVTM, CDR2 ANQGSEA. The CDR3 here is CSVDQGAVNGYTF. The CDR3 nucleotides read TGCAGCGTTGATCAGGGGGCGGTCAATGGCTACACCTTC. Filled out from reference TRBV29-1 and TRBJ1-2, the complete variable domain reads SAVISQKPSRDICQRGTSLTIQCQVDSQVTMMFWYRQQPGQSLTLIATANQGSEATYESGFVIDKFPISRPNLTFSTLTVSNMSPEDSSIYLCSVDQGAVNGYTFGSGTRLTVV.

This clone was counted once. V gene TRBV29-1 combines with J gene TRBJ2-3, with 9 nucleotides matching TRBD1. CDR1 SQVTM and CDR2 ANQGSEA come from the germline V gene. V lost 4 bases to trimming and J lost 1 base; unmatched junction nucleotides: 0. This CDR3 spans 13 amino acids. This CDR3 is CSVGTGGTDTQYF. The CDR3 DNA is TGCAGCGTTGGGACAGGGGGCACAGATACGCAGTATTTT.

The rearrangement joins TRBV6-1 to TRBJ1-4, with TRBD1 identical over 9 bases. Germline CDR1 MNHNS, CDR2 SASEGT. The CDR3 contains 15 residues. Trimming removed 1 base from V and 8 bases from J; junction bases left unmatched: 5. The CDR3 DNA reads TGTGCCAGCAGTGAAGGGGACAGGGTTCGAGAAAAACTGTTTTTT. Translation: CASSEGDRVREKLFF.

The chain has TRBV11-2 and TRBJ1-2; D call uncertain. This CDR3 region has 12 residues. Per the germline V gene, CDR1 is SGHAT and CDR2 is FQNNGV. V shed 5 bases and J shed 8 bases, with 12 bases lying between them. In DNA form, the CDR3 reads TGTGCCAGCAGCATTTCGACTGAAGGCTACACCTTC. It yields the protein CASSISTEGYTF.

This clone showed up just once. J is TRBJ2-1 and V is TRBV18, with 7 positions matching TRBD2. The V segment lost 2 bases and the J segment 3 bases; nucleotides outside the gene matches: 10. The germline gives CDR1 KGHSH, CDR2 LQKENI. The CDR3 is 17 amino acids. The CDR3, as DNA: TGTGCCAGCTCACCAAGTGCGGGGAGGGGTTACTACAATGAGCAGTTCTTC. Translation: CASSPSAGRGYYNEQFF.

The chain is built from TRBV10-2 and TRBJ2-4; possible D gene TRBD2, 5 bases. V lost 2 bases, J lost 6 bases, and 23 bases lay in between. Germline loops: CDR1 WSHSY, CDR2 SAAADI. The length of the CDR3 is 18 residues. The CDR3 loop is CASSENRVTLSGGNIQYF. CDR3 nucleotides: TGCGCCAGCAGTGAGAATAGAGTTACGCTCTCTGGAGGAAACATTCAGTACTTC.

The chain recombines TRBV5-1 with TRBJ1-1; unclear D gene. The CDR3 runs 13 residues. V gave up 6 bases and J gave up 1 base, with 10 bases separating them. Germline CDR1 is SGHRS and CDR2 is YFSETQ. The CDR3, as DNA: TGCGCCAGCACCCAAACACGGAACACTGAAGCTTTCTTT. This encodes CASTQTRNTEAFF.

This clone was counted once. The chain has TRBV27 and TRBJ2-1; no clear D gene. The CDR3 has 17 amino acids. V lost 6 bases, J lost 0 bases, and 18 bases lay in between. In germline, CDR1 is MNHEY, CDR2 SMNVEV (reference sequence). The chain's CDR3 is CASSPSSPHSSYNEQFF. As DNA, the CDR3 is TGTGCCAGCAGCCCGAGTAGCCCTCATAGCTCCTACAATGAGCAGTTCTTC.

For the CDR3, the DNA is TGTGCCAGCAGCTTAGCCGCGAACCAAGGGGGCAATCAGCCCCAGCATTTT. Its translation: CASSLAANQGGNQPQHF. This chain connects TRBV7-8 to TRBJ1-5; D is possibly TRBD1 (5 bases). V was pared by 0 bases and J by 2 bases, with 14 bases between. The CDR3 contains 17 residues. Per germline, CDR1 SGHVS and CDR2 FQNEAQ. The entire variable domain, with the rest obtained from reference TRBV7-8 and TRBJ1-5, is as follows: GAGVSQSPRYKVAKRGQDVALRCDPISGHVSLFWYQQALGQGPEFLTYFQNEAQLDKSGLPSDRFFAERPEGSVSTLKIQRTQQEDSAVYLCASSLAANQGGNQPQHFGDGTRLSIL.

The J gene is TRBJ1-6, the V gene TRBV9; 7 nucleotides align to TRBD1. Trimming removed 5 bases from V and 7 bases from J; junction bases left unmatched: 9. The CDR3 loop spans 15 amino acids. Germline V gene data show CDR1 as SGDLS and CDR2 as YYNGEE. In DNA form, the CDR3 reads TGTGCCAGCAGTCGCGACAGGGTAGAGAATTCACCCCTCCACTTT. Its translation: CASSRDRVENSPLHF.

The rearrangement joins TRBV25-1 to TRBJ2-1, with a tentative D call TRBD1 (6 bases). The CDR3 runs 13 residues. Per the germline V gene, CDR1 is MGHDK and CDR2 is SYGVNS. Trimming stripped 6 bases from V and 10 bases from J, with 16 bases between. CDR3 in DNA: TGTGCCAGCAGCGAGGGGGAGCAGTGGGAGCAGTTCTTC. Translating gives CASSEGEQWEQFF.

V usage is TRBV7-2 and J usage is TRBJ2-7; the match to TRBD2 covers 16 bases. The CDR3 is 18 residues long. Germline assignment: CDR1 SGHTA and CDR2 FQGNSA. The J segment lost 6 bases and the V segment lost 0 bases, leaving 8 bases of the junction unmatched. The CDR3 DNA reads as TGTGCCAGCAGCTTAGCGGGGGGGACTAGCGGGAGGGCCCTCGAGCAGTACTTC. Protein product: CASSLAGGTSGRALEQYF.

This chain joins TRBV1 and TRBJ2-3; the table's D call, TRBD2, has no DNA check behind it. TRBV1 is deemed a pseudogene. The CDR3 consists of 16 residues. The CDR3 region is CTSSQGRDYPRGTQYF. CDR3 bases: TGCACCAGCAGCCAAGGGCGGGACTACCCGAGGGGTACGCAGTATTTT.

This clone appeared once. The rearrangement joins TRBV29-1 to TRBJ1-2, with D hard to call. Trimming removed 6 bases at V and 3 bases at J, with 11 bases between. The CDR3 length is 12 residues. The germline CDR1 and CDR2 sequences are SQVTM and ANQGSEA. The CDR3 coding sequence is TGCAGCGTCCCAGACAATGACTATGGCTACACCTTC. Translating it yields CSVPDNDYGYTF. Full variable domain (missing parts from reference TRBV29-1 and TRBJ1-2): SAVISQKPSRDICQRGTSLTIQCQVDSQVTMMFWYRQQPGQSLTLIATANQGSEATYESGFVIDKFPISRPNLTFSTLTVSNMSPEDSSIYLCSVPDNDYGYTFGSGTRLTVV.

V gene TRBV2 combines with J gene TRBJ1-4; D might be TRBD1 (5 bases). V lost 6 bases, J lost 0 bases, and 11 bases lay in between. The CDR3 consists of 15 residues. The germline V gene has CDR1 SNHLY and CDR2 FYNNEI. The CDR3 reads CASRGGDTTNEKLFF. The CDR3 nucleotides are TGTGCCAGCAGGGGGGGAGATACAACTAATGAAAAACTGTTTTTT. The entire variable domain, with the rest obtained from reference TRBV2 and TRBJ1-4, is as follows: EPEVTQTPSHQVTQMGQEVILRCVPISNHLYFYWYRQILGQKVEFLVSFYNNEISEKSEIFDDQFSVERPDGSNFTLKIRSTKLEDSAMYFCASRGGDTTNEKLFFGSGTQLSVL.

As to this clone: Relative to the germline gene, one junction end is altered; a read error may explain this. The rearrangement uses TRBV7-9 and TRBJ2-3, with 10 bases identical to TRBD2. Germline CDR1 SEHNR, CDR2 FQNEAQ (reference sequence). The length of the CDR3 is 16 residues. The CDR3 nucleotides read TGTGCCAGCAGTTTAGCTAGCGGGAGAGGAACAGATACGCAGTATTTT. It is translated as CASSLASGRGTDTQYF.

CDR3 residues: CASSPYNYGYTF. CDR3 DNA sequence: TGTGCCAGCTCACCATATAACTATGGCTACACCTTC. The chain employs TRBV18 and TRBJ1-2; D remains unclear. The ends were cut back, 2 bases at V and 1 base at J, with 2 bases in the middle. This CDR3 contains 12 residues. The germline CDR1 and CDR2 sequences are KGHSH and LQKENI.

The chain carries TRBV2 and TRBJ1-6; possibly TRBD1 for D (5 bases). V gave up 7 bases and J gave up 6 bases, with 16 bases separating them. The CDR3 loop spans 15 amino acids. Germline CDR1 reads SNHLY; CDR2 reads FYNNEI. In DNA form, the CDR3 reads TGTGCCAGCACCTTGAGAGGCGGGGGTAATTCACCCCTCCACTTT. Protein: CASTLRGGGNSPLHF.

J is TRBJ1-2 and V is TRBV27; D is unclear. Looked up from germline, CDR1 is MNHEY and CDR2 is SMNVEV (reference sequence). With 2 bases removed from V and 3 bases from J, the gap between germline ends came to 13 bases. This CDR3 has 15 residues. CDR3 bases: TGTGCCAGCAGTTTACTAACGGGTTCTGACTATGGCTACACCTTC. Protein sequence: CASSLLTGSDYGYTF.

V is TRBV27 and J is TRBJ2-1; tentatively, D is TRBD1 (7 bases). The V gene lost 5 bases and the J gene lost 3 bases, with 11 bases spanning the gap. The CDR3 has 14 amino acids. Germline assignment: CDR1 MNHEY and CDR2 SMNVEV (reference sequence). CDR3 bases: TGTGCCAGCAGTCGGCAGGGGGGCTACAATGAGCAGTTCTTC. This encodes CASSRQGGYNEQFF.